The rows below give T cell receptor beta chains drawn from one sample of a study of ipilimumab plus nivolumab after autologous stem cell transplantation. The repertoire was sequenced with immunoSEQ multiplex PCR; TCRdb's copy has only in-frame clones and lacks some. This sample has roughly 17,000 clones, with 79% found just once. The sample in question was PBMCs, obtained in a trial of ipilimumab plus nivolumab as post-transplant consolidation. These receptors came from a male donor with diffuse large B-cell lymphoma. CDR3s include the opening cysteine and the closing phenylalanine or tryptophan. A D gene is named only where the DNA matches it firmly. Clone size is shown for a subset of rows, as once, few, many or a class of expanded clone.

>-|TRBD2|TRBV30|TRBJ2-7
CAWSHGGGFGEQYF
TGTGCCTGGAGTCACGGGGGGGGGTTTGGCGAGCAGTACTTC
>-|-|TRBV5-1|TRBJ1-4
CASSEGRVEEKLFF
TGCGCCAGCAGCGAGGGCAGGGTGGAAGAAAAACTGTTTTTT
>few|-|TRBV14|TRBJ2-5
CASSPGQGGPIETQYF
TGTGCCAGCAGCCCCGGACAGGGAGGGCCAATAGAGACCCAGTACTTC
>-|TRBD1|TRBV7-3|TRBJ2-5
CASSPTGSGETQYF
TGTGCCAGCAGCCCGACAGGGAGTGGAGAGACCCAGTACTTC
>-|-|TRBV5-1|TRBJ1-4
CASSASPEVGTEKLFF
TGCGCCAGCAGCGCCTCCCCCGAGGTTGGCACTGAAAAACTGTTTTTT
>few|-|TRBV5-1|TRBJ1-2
CASSLTSTNYGYTF
TGCGCCAGCAGCTTGACATCCACTAACTATGGCTACACCTTC
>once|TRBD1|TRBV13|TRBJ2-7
CASSSTSGTDSYEQYF
TGTGCCAGCAGCTCAACCTCCGGGACAGACTCCTACGAGCAGTACTTC
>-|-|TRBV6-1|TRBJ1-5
CASIAGTMGQPQHF
TGTGCCAGCATTGCCGGGACAATGGGCCAGCCCCAGCATTTT
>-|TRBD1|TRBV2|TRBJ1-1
CASKGQGSENTEAFF
TGTGCCAGCAAAGGACAGGGTTCAGAAAACACTGAAGCTTTCTTT
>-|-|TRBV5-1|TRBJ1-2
CASGLEVDYGYTF
TGCGCCAGTGGTCTTGAGGTCGACTATGGCTACACCTTC
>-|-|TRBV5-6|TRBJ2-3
CASSVIQGFTDTQYF
TGTGCCAGCAGCGTTATCCAGGGGTTTACAGATACGCAGTATTTT
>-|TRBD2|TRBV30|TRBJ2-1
CAWSVGLAGGEQFF
TGTGCCTGGAGTGTGGGCCTAGCGGGGGGTGAGCAGTTCTTC
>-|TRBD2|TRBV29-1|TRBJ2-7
CSVGMASGGSPPLEQYF
TGCAGCGTTGGTATGGCTAGCGGGGGCTCGCCCCCTCTCGAGCAGTACTTC
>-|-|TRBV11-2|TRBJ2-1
CASRDNFIHEQFF
TGTGCCAGCCGGGACAACTTCATCCATGAGCAGTTCTTC
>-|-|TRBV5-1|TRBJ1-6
CASSLRSFSSSPLHF
TGCGCCAGCAGCCTCCGCTCGTTTAGTAGTTCACCCCTCCACTTT
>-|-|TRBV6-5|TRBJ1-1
CASRGRGNTEAFF
TGTGCCAGCAGGGGTCGAGGGAACACTGAAGCTTTCTTT
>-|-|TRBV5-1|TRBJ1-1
CASSLLLETEAFF
TGCGCCAGCAGCTTGCTGTTGGAAACTGAAGCTTTCTTT
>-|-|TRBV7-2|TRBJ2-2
CASSLPINTGELFF
TGTGCCAGCAGCTTACCAATAAACACCGGGGAGCTGTTTTTT
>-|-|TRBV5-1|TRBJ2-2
CASSLGQGEGTGELFF
TGCGCCAGCAGCTTGGGGCAGGGTGAAGGCACCGGGGAGCTGTTTTTT
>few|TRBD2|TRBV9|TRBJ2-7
CASSVGAGAGSEQYF
TGTGCCAGCAGCGTAGGAGCGGGGGCGGGGTCCGAGCAGTACTTC
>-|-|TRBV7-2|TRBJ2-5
CASSSSRAQETQYF
TGTGCCAGCAGCTCCTCCCGTGCCCAAGAGACCCAGTACTTC
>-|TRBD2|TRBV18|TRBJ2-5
CASSLTSGRKETQYF
TGTGCCAGCTCACTGACTAGCGGGAGGAAAGAGACCCAGTACTTC
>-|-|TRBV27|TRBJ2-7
CASSFYESGEQYF
TGTGCCAGCAGTTTTTACGAATCTGGCGAGCAGTACTTC
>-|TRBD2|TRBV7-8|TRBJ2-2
CASSQPTSGGDTGELFF
TGTGCCAGCAGCCAACCGACTAGCGGGGGAGACACCGGGGAGCTGTTTTTT
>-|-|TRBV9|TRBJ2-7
CASSVDTFYEQYF
TGTGCCAGCAGCGTAGATACATTTTACGAGCAGTACTTC
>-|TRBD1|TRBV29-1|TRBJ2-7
CSVELRTGGMDEQYF
TGCAGCGTTGAACTTAGGACAGGGGGCATGGACGAGCAGTACTTC
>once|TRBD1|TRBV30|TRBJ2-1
CAWATGGVNEQFF
TGTGCCTGGGCGACAGGGGGGGTGAATGAGCAGTTCTTC
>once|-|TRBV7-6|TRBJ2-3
CASSLEGWRIGTDTQYF
TGTGCCAGCAGCCTAGAGGGGTGGAGAATAGGTACAGATACGCAGTATTTT
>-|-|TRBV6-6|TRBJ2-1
CASSRPYNEQFF
TGTGCCAGCAGTCGCCCCTACAATGAGCAGTTCTTC
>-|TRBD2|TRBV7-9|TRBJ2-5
CASSLAVGGETQYF
TGTGCCAGCAGCTTAGCCGTGGGGGGGGAGACCCAGTACTTC
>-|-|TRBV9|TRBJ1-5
CARTDFRGNQPQHF
TGTGCCAGAACCGATTTTCGGGGAAATCAGCCCCAGCATTTT
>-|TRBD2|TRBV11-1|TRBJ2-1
CASSLLRAGTSGSSEQFF
TGTGCCAGCAGCTTACTTCGAGCCGGGACTAGCGGGAGCAGTGAGCAGTTCTTC
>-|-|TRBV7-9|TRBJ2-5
CASSNRQATGETQYF
TGTGCCAGCAGCAACCGACAGGCGACGGGGGAGACCCAGTACTTC
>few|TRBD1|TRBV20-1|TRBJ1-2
CSARTGYGYTF
TGCAGTGCTCGGACAGGCTATGGCTACACCTTC
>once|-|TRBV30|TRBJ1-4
CAWALGASTNEKLFF
TGTGCCTGGGCCCTAGGGGCGTCGACTAATGAAAAACTGTTTTTT
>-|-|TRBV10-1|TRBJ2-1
CASRGPGGDEQFF
TGCGCCAGCAGGGGCCCGGGGGGCGATGAGCAGTTCTTC
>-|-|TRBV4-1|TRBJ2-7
CASRQGETAAYEQYF
TGCGCCAGCAGACAGGGCGAGACGGCTGCCTACGAGCAGTACTTC
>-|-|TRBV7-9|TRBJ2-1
CASTPGQFSYNEQFF
TGTGCCAGCACCCCAGGACAGTTCTCCTACAATGAGCAGTTCTTC
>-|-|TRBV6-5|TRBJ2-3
CASRHRGAGDTQYF
TGTGCCAGCAGGCACCGGGGGGCCGGGGATACGCAGTATTTT
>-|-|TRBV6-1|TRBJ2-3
CASTALDRGTDTQYF
TGTGCCAGCACAGCTCTCGACAGAGGCACAGATACGCAGTATTTT
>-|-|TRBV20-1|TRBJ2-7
CSVPSPYEQYF
TGCAGTGTGCCAAGTCCCTACGAGCAGTACTTC
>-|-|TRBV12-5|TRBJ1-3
CASGLASSGYSGNTIYF
TGTGCTAGTGGTTTGGCATCATCAGGGTACTCTGGAAACACCATATATTTT
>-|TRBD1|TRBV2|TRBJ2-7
CASSPGTGDDEQYF
TGTGCCAGCAGTCCCGGGACAGGGGACGACGAGCAGTACTTC
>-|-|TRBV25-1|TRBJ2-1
CASSELGDEQFF
TGTGCCAGCAGTGAATTAGGGGATGAGCAGTTCTTC
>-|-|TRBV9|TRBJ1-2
CASSGPKYYGYTF
TGTGCCAGCAGCGGACCGAAATACTATGGCTACACCTTC
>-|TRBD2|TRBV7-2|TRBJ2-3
CASSPRLAGPTDTQYF
TGTGCCAGCAGCCCCCGGCTAGCGGGACCCACAGATACGCAGTATTTT
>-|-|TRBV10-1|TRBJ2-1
CASSTGDEQFF
TGCGCCAGCTCGACCGGGGATGAGCAGTTCTTC